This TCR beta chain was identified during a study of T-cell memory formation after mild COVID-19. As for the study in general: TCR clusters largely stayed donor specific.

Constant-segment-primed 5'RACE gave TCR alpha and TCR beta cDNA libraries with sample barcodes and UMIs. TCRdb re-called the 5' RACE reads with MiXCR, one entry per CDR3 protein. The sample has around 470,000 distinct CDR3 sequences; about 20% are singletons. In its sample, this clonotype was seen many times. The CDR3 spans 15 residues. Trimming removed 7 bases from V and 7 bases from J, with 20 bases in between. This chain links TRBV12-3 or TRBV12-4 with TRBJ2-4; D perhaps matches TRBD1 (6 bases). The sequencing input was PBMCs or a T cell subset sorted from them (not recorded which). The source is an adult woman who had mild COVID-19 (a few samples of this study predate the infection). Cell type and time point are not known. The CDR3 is CASTPGHSKTNIQYF. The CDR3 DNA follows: TGTGCCAGCACCCCGGGACATTCTAAAACGAACATTCAGTACTTC.